One and the same sample provided the 4 T cell receptor beta chains below, sequenced in a study of T cells in Graves' hyperthyroidism and ophthalmopathy. Using RNA transcripts as the source, TCR beta CDR3 regions were amplified. Initially, a first-round RT-PCR of the TCR CDR3 employed the HTBI primer set. TCRdb fed the multiplex PCR reads into MiXCR, producing one record per CDR3 protein. The sample lists approximately 520,000 distinct CDR3 sequences; 24% were seen once. The sequenced sample was blood. Source of these receptors: a woman younger than 45 with Graves' ophthalmopathy.

This clonotype showed up many times. The J gene is TRBJ2-7, the V gene TRBV6-1, with 9 bases fitting TRBD2. Germline CDR1 reads MNHNS; CDR2 reads SASEGT. The CDR3 contains 15 residues. Losses at the gene ends were 1 base for V and 5 bases for J; bases not matched to a gene: 6. This CDR3 reads CASSEGGGGANEQYF. The CDR3 DNA sequence: TGTGCCAGCAGTGAAGGAGGCGGGGGGGCCAACGAGCAGTACTTC.

The chain joins TRBV2 to TRBJ1-1; the D is unclear. The germline V gene has CDR1 SNHLY and CDR2 FYNNEI. V lost 0 bases to trimming and J lost 5 bases, with 10 bases between them. This CDR3 has 14 residues. Written as DNA, the CDR3 is TGTGCCAGCAGTGAAGCGCTGTTGGTGACTGAAGCTTTCTTT. Amino acid sequence: CASSEALLVTEAFF.

This clonotype occurred many times. This sequence joins TRBV20-1 and TRBJ2-5, with TRBD1 identical over 7 bases. Losses at the gene ends were 4 bases for V and 5 bases for J; bases not matched to a gene: 7. Germline V gene sequence: CDR1 DFQATT, CDR2 SNEGSKA (reference sequence). The CDR3 consists of 13 residues. This CDR3 is CSAMKGAAETQYF. The DNA for the CDR3 is TGCAGTGCTATGAAGGGGGCGGCGGAGACCCAGTACTTC.

This clonotype was seen at least ten times. The rearrangement joins TRBV11-2 to TRBJ2-5; 10 nucleotides agree with TRBD2. This CDR3 region has 16 residues. Per the germline V gene, CDR1 is SGHAT and CDR2 is FQNNGV. J gave up 2 bases and V 3 bases, and 6 bases lay outside the gene matches. CDR3 DNA sequence: TGTGCCAGCAGCTTTAGGGCTAGCGGGGGTCAAGAGACCCAGTACTTC. Amino acids: CASSFRASGGQETQYF.